This entry lists 20 T cell receptor beta chains sequenced from one sample in a study of shared clonotypes between healthy human individuals (TCRdb year 2020). Library prep was done by the immunoSEQ multiplex PCR assay. Not all clones reach the TCRdb copy of this immuneACCESS table, which keeps in-frame sequences only. Checked studies attribute under half of the gap to unresolved V genes and leave the rest unexplained. Across this sample there are about 2,100,000 clones, with under 95% seen only once. Clones ranked in the top ten supply roughly 1.8% of the sample. For the CD8 naive samples, CD45RO-negative cells were positively selected for CCR7, yielding a CD45RA+CCR7+ population from which TemRA cells were excluded. Sequencing was carried out using naive CD8+ T cells from PBMCs. The cell subset or site label of this sample denotes: CD45RA+CCR7+. These TCRs come from a man younger than 35 in good health. Some clones in this sample may be carry-over from other donors' samples.

The gene calls are TRBV5-6 and TRBJ2-7; TRBD1 might be the D (6 bases). The CDR3 contains 15 residues. CDR1 is SGHDT and CDR2 is YYEEEE in the germline V gene. Deletions cut 6 bases from V and 2 bases from J, with 18 bases between. CDR3 protein: CASTLGAGRAYEQYF. The CDR3 DNA reads TGTGCCAGCACCCTGGGGGCAGGCCGGGCCTACGAGCAGTACTTC.

The sample holds a few counts of this clone. J is TRBJ1-2 and V is TRBV14; possibly TRBD1 for D (6 bases). The CDR3 extends over 14 amino acids. Trimming pared 0 bases from V and 7 bases from J, leaving 12 bases between. The germline V gene encodes CDR1 SGHDN and CDR2 FVKESK. CDR3 sequence: CASSQDLGALGYTF. DNA of the CDR3: TGTGCCAGCAGCCAAGATTTGGGGGCGCTTGGCTACACCTTC.

This sequence joins TRBV28 and TRBJ2-7; 9 bases align to TRBD2. Losses at the gene ends were 10 bases for V and 5 bases for J; bases not matched to a gene: 12. The length of the CDR3 is 14 residues. Germline V CDR1 and CDR2: MDHEN, SYDVKM. Here the CDR3 DNA reads TGTGCCACTGACAGTAGCGGGAGTAACCACGAGCAGTACTTC. Its translation: CATDSSGSNHEQYF.

The V gene is TRBV19, the J gene TRBJ1-1, with D perhaps TRBD1 (5 bases). Germline assignment: CDR1 LNHDA and CDR2 SQIVND (reference sequence). The CDR3 totals 16 residues. The V end was cut by 0 bases, the J end by 1 base, with 12 bases between. The CDR3 sequence: CASSIDAGSTNTEAFF. The CDR3 DNA sequence: TGTGCCAGTAGTATAGACGCAGGGAGCACGAACACTGAAGCTTTCTTT.

A few counts support this clone. The CDR3 nucleotides read TGTGCCAGCAGGAGGGACGGAGGGGAGGCTTTCTTT. Amino acid sequence: CASRRDGGEAFF. This chain joins TRBV7-9 and TRBJ1-1; tentative D call: TRBD1 (5 bases). V dropped 6 bases and J dropped 11 bases, with 16 bases sitting between them. This CDR3 has 12 amino acids. Looked up from germline, CDR1 is SEHNR and CDR2 is FQNEAQ (reference sequence). The variable domain in full, with the rest retrieved from reference TRBV7-9 and TRBJ1-1, is DTGVSQNPRHKITKRGQNVTFRCDPISEHNRLYWYRQTLGQGPEFLTYFQNEAQLEKSRLLSDRFSAERPKGSFSTLEIQRTEQGDSAMYLCASRRDGGEAFFGQGTRLTVV.

The chain has TRBV5-1 and TRBJ2-7, with 7 bases aligning to TRBD1. Unmatched junction bases numbered 5, after V lost 4 bases and J lost 4 bases. In germline, CDR1 is SGHRS, CDR2 YFSETQ. CDR3 length: 13 residues. The CDR3 DNA sequence: TGCGCCAGCAGCCTGGGACAGCAATACGAGCAGTACTTC. Its protein is CASSLGQQYEQYF.

The rearrangement joins TRBV28 to TRBJ1-1; D call uncertain. Germline CDR1 reads MDHEN; CDR2 reads SYDVKM. The CDR3 is made up of 15 amino acids. The V and J ends lost 4 bases and 6 bases respectively, with 18 bases between them. The CDR3 is CASSSPTNLFPEAFF. CDR3 sequence (DNA): TGTGCCAGCAGTTCTCCGACGAATTTATTCCCTGAAGCTTTCTTT.

The chain combines TRBV4-3 with TRBJ1-1; D remains ambiguous. V lost 1 base to trimming and J lost 7 bases, with 7 bases between them. This CDR3 comprises 12 residues. Germline assignment: CDR1 LGHNA and CDR2 YSLEER. The chain's CDR3 is CASSQAGIEAFF. Written as DNA, the CDR3 is TGCGCCAGCAGCCAAGCGGGAATTGAAGCTTTCTTT.

The CDR3 reads CSASSEAFF. The CDR3 nucleotides read TGCAGTGCTAGTTCTGAAGCTTTCTTT. The rearrangement links TRBV20-1 to TRBJ1-1; no reliable D call. Trimming stripped 3 bases from V and 6 bases from J, with 2 bases between. The CDR3 is 9 residues long. CDR1 is DFQATT and CDR2 is SNEGSKA in the germline V gene (reference sequence).

Of note for this clone: Other DNA variants within this sample encode the same CDR3. The chain joins TRBV7-2 to TRBJ1-1; D unresolved. The CDR3 consists of 14 residues. Germline V lookup: CDR1 SGHTA, CDR2 FQGNSA. V lost 3 bases and J 1 base, leaving 9 bases between the germline ends. CDR3: CASSLGLGNTEAFF. For the CDR3, the DNA is TGTGCCAGCAGCTTGGGGTTGGGGAACACTGAAGCTTTCTTT.

This chain uses TRBV5-1 with TRBJ1-1; D is perhaps TRBD1 (6 bases). Germline V CDR1 and CDR2: SGHRS, YFSETQ. The CDR3 totals 15 residues. V gave up 3 bases and J gave up 3 bases, with 15 bases separating them. In DNA, the CDR3 is TGCGCCAGCAGCTCCTGGGACACCTTTGACACTGAAGCTTTCTTT. Amino acid sequence: CASSSWDTFDTEAFF.

The CDR3 is CASSKAQGPGSNQPQHF. CDR3 DNA: TGTGCCAGCAGCAAAGCGCAGGGGCCGGGGAGCAATCAGCCCCAGCATTTT. The rearrangement uses TRBV21-1 and TRBJ1-5; the table assigns TRBD1, which was not confirmed against the DNA. TRBV21-1 is shown as a pseudogene. The CDR3 contains 17 residues.

CDR3 loop: CATLSRDYNEQFF. CDR3 coding DNA: TGTGCCACGTTATCCCGGGACTACAATGAGCAGTTCTTC. This sequence joins TRBV15 and TRBJ2-1; possibly TRBD2 for D (5 bases). The CDR3 consists of 13 residues. Germline assignment: CDR1 LNHNV and CDR2 YYDKDF (reference sequence). The V gene lost 9 bases and the J gene lost 3 bases, with 12 bases spanning the gap.

The chain recombines TRBV6-5 with TRBJ2-7, with 8 bases fitting TRBD1. Germline V gene data show CDR1 as MNHEY and CDR2 as SVGAGI. With 6 bases clipped from V and 7 bases from J, the junction kept 14 bases outside the gene matches. This CDR3 is built from 15 residues. As DNA, the CDR3 is TGTGCCAGCAGCATGTGGACAGGGACCCTGTGGGAGCAGTACTTC. This encodes CASSMWTGTLWEQYF.

The chain is built from TRBV2 and TRBJ1-5; tentatively, D is TRBD1 (6 bases). Germline assignment: CDR1 SNHLY and CDR2 FYNNEI. CDR3 length equals 14 residues. V shed 6 bases and J shed 3 bases, with 12 bases lying between them. The CDR3 region is CASRGRTDNQPQHF. DNA of the CDR3: TGTGCCAGCAGGGGTAGGACAGACAATCAGCCCCAGCATTTT.

The chain links TRBV28 to TRBJ1-1; no clear D. Germline assignment: CDR1 MDHEN and CDR2 SYDVKM. The CDR3 spans 15 residues. Trimming removed 4 bases from V and 6 bases from J, with 18 bases in between. The CDR3 DNA reads TGTGCCAGCAGTTCCCATGGTGGGCCCGGAGCTGAAGCTTTCTTT. Its protein is CASSSHGGPGAEAFF.

The gene calls are TRBV28 and TRBJ1-1; D is unresolved. The V gene's germline CDR1 is MDHEN and CDR2 SYDVKM. Trimming shortened V by 3 bases and J by 11 bases, and 13 bases separated the two germline ends. The CDR3 covers 12 residues. The CDR3 loop reads CASSFFGREAFF. The CDR3 nucleotides are TGTGCCAGCAGTTTCTTCGGACGGGAGGCTTTCTTT.

This chain uses TRBV9 with TRBJ2-1; D gene ambiguous. This CDR3 contains 16 residues. Trimming pared 4 bases from V and 5 bases from J, leaving 19 bases between. The V gene's germline CDR1 is SGDLS and CDR2 YYNGEE. The DNA for the CDR3 is TGTGCCAGCAGCCAAAAAGTAACAAAAGTAAACAATGAGCAGTTCTTC. It translates to CASSQKVTKVNNEQFF.

This clone appeared once. The chain uses TRBV9 and TRBJ2-3, with D perhaps TRBD1 (5 bases). CDR1 is SGDLS, CDR2 YYNGEE, per germline. The CDR3 has 15 residues. Trimming took 4 bases from V and 3 from J, leaving 15 bases between them. The DNA for the CDR3 is TGTGCCAGCAGCCCCTTTGGGGCTCCAACAGATACGCAGTATTTT. This translates into CASSPFGAPTDTQYF.

The chain is built from TRBV12-5 and TRBJ1-2; D possibly corresponds to TRBD1 (6 bases). Germline assignment: CDR1 LGHNT and CDR2 FRNRAP. V was trimmed by 4 bases and J by 8 bases, leaving 17 bases between them. The CDR3 is 14 amino acids. The CDR3 loop reads CASGSGAGTLGYTF. In DNA, the CDR3 is TGTGCTAGTGGTTCGGGGGCGGGGACCCTCGGCTACACCTTC.